The entry that follows covers one T cell receptor beta chain sequence. Its target is not known. Only in-frame clones appear in the TCRdb table, and some are missing; sequencing was by immunoSEQ multiplex PCR. The table records tens of thousands of clones, roughly 94% of them present only once. This specimen belongs to a study of T cell clonotyping in hematopoietic cell transplantation. The study's findings and limits: No sorting was done, leaving CD4 and CD8 contributions mixed. Recipient TCR diversity dropped after transplant; expanded clonotypes rose from day 30 to 180. Graft donor and pretransplant recipient Inverse Simpson Index values predicted broader posttransplant TCR diversity. At the given depth, recipient repertoires were over 95% de novo clonotypes.

This sequence was found in a woman in her fifties or sixties in good health. Some clones in this sample may be carry-over from other donors' samples. The sequencing sample was made of peripheral blood mononuclear cells.

The CDR3 coding sequence is TGTGCCAGCAGCTCTTTAAGAGGAGGCTCTACAGGGGAGACCCAGTACTTC. Protein: CASSSLRGGSTGETQYF. The gene calls are TRBV7-2 and TRBJ2-5; D may be TRBD1 (6 bases). V was cut by 4 bases and J by 5 bases, with 23 bases left in between. The germline V gene encodes CDR1 SGHTA and CDR2 FQGNSA. The CDR3 covers 17 residues. Combining the CDR3 with reference TRBV7-2 and TRBJ2-5 gives the whole variable domain GAGVSQSPSNKVTEKGKDVELRCDPISGHTALYWYRQSLGQGLEFLIYFQGNSAPDKSGLPSDRFSAERTGGSVSTLTIQRTQQEDSAVYLCASSSLRGGSTGETQYFGPGTRLLVL.